This paragraph reports one T cell receptor (beta chain). As yet, its antigen is unknown. The data are from a study of a mutant IDH1 vaccine in newly diagnosed glioma. Across the whole study: Sex among treated patients split about 62% male, about 40% female; mean age was roughly 40 years.

Assay: immunoSEQ multiplex PCR; the TCRdb copy retains only in-frame clones and omits some. The data show over 30,000 clones, with around 79% seen just once and about 9.3% held by the top ten. Study-level findings and limits: It was roughly 93% of patients that developed vaccine-induced immune responses.

V lost 0 bases, J lost 1 base, and 8 bases lay in between. The CDR3 runs 15 residues. CDR1 SGDLS and CDR2 YYNGEE come from the germline V gene. The time point here: week 35, safety follow-up. Vaccinated patients received 300 ug of mutant IDH1 20-mer peptide per dose, with topical imiquimod. Patients in the study were vaccinated eight times, receiving shots in weeks 1, 3, 5, 7, 11, 15, 19 and 23. The sample here was PBMCs, taken from a glioma patient whose treatment included an IDH1 peptide vaccine. This rearrangement joins TRBV9 to TRBJ1-3; possible D gene TRBD1, 6 bases. The receptor's source is a woman in her 30s with glioma. Some clones in this sample may be carry-over from other donors' samples. The CDR3 loop reads CASSVGGQSGNTIYF. The CDR3 DNA is TGTGCCAGCAGCGTAGGAGGACAGTCTGGAAACACCATATATTTT.